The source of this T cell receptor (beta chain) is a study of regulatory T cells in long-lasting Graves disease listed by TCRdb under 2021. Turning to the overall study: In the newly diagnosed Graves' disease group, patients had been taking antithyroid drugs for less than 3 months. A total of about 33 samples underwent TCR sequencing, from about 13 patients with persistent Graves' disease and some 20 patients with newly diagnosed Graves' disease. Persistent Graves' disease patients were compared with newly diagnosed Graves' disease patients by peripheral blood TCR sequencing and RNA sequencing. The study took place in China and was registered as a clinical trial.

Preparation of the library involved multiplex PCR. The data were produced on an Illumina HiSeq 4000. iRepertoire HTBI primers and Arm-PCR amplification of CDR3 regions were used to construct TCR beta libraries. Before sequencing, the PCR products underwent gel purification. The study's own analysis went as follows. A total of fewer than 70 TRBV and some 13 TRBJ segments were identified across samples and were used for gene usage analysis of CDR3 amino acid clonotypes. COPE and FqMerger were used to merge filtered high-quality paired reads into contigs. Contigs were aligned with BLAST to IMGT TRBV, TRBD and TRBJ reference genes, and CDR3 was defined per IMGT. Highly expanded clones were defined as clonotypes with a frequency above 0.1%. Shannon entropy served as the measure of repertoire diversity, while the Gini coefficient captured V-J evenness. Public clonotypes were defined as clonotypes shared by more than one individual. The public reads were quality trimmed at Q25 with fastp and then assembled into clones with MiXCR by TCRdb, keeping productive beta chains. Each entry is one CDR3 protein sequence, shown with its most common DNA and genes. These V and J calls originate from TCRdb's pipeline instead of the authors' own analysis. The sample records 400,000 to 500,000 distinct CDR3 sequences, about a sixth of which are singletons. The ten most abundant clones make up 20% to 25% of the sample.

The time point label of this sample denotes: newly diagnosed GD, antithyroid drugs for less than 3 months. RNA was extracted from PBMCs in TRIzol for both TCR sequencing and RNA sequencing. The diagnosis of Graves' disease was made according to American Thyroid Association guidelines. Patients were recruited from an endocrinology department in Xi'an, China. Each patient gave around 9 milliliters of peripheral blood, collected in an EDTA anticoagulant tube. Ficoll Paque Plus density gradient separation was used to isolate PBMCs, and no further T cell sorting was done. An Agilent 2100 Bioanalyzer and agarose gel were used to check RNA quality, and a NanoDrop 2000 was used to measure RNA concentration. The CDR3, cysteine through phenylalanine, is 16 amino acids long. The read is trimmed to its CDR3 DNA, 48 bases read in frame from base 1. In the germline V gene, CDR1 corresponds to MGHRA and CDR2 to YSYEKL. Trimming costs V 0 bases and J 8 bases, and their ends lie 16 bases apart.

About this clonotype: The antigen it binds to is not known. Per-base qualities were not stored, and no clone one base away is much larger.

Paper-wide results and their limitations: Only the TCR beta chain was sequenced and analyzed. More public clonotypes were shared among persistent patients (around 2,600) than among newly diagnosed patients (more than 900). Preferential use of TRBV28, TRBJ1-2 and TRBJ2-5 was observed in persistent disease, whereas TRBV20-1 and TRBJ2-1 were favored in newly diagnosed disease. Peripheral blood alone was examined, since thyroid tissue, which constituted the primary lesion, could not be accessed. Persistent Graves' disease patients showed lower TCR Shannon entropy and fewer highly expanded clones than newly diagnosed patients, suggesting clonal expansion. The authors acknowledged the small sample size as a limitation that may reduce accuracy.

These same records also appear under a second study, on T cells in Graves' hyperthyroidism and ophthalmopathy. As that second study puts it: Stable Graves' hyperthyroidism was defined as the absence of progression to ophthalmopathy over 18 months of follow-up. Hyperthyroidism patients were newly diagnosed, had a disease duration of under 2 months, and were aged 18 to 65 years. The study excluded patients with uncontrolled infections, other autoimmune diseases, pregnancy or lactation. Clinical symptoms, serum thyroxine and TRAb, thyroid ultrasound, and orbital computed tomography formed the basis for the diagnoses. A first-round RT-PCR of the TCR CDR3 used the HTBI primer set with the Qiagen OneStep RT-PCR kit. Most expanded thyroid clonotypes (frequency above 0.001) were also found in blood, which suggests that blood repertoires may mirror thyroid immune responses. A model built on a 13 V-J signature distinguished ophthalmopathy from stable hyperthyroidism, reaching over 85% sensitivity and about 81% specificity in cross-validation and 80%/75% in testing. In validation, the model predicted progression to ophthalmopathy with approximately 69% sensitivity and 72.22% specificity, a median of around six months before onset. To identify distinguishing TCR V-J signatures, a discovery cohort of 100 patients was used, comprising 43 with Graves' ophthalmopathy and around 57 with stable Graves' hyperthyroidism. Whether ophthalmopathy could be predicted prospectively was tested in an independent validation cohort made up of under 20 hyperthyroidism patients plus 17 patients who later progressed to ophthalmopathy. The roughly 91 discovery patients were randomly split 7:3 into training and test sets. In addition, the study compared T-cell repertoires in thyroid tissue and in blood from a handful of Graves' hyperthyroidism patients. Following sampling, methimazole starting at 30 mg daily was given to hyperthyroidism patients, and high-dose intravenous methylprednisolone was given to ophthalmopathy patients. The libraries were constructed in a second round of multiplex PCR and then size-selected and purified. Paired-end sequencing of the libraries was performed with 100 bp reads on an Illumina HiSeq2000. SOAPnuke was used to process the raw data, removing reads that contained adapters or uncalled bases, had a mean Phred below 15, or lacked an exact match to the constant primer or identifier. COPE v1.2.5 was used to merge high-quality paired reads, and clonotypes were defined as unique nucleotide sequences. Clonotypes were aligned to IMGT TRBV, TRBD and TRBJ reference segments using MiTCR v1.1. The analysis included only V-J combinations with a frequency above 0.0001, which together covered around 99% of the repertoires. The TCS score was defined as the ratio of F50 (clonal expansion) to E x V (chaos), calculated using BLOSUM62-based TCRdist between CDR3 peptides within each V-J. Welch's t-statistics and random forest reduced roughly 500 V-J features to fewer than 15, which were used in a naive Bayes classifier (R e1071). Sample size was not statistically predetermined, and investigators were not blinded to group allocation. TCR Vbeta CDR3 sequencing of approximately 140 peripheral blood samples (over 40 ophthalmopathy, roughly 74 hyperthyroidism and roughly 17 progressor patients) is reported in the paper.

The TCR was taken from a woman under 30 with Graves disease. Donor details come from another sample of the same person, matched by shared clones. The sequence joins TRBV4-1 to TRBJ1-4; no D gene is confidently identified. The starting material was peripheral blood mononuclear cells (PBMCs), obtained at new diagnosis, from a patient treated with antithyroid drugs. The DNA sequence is TGCGCCAGCAGCCAAGAGTCTCAGCGGTTAGGCGAAAAACTGTTTTTT. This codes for CASSQESQRLGEKLFF.